The clone carrying this T cell receptor beta chain showed up just a few times. Antigen: not known. This specimen belongs to a study of T-cell reconstitution after alpha-beta-depleted transplantation in children. Findings and limits, study-wide: T-cell numbers and diversity one year post-transplant derived largely from freshly generated T cells. Surviving recipient T cells and intrathymic progenitors accounted for some patients' high TCRbeta diversity at day 60. The origin of alpha-beta T cells about two months after transplant was reportedly several hundred expanded graft clones.

Between the trimmed V and J ends, which lost 3 bases and 7 bases, there was a span of 12 bases. In germline, CDR1 is GTSNPN, CDR2 SVGIG (reference sequence). CDR3 length: 13 residues. Researchers prepared the TCRbeta library using unique molecular identifiers, the study reports. From the PCR reads, TCRdb called clonotypes with MiXCR, one entry per CDR3 protein. The sample has fewer than 550,000 distinct CDR3 sequences, more than 9.5% seen once. This sequence was found in a female patient aged 2-10 years who had a stem cell transplant for aplastic anemia, so the T cells may come from the graft donor. The rearrangement uses TRBV30 and TRBJ2-2; D unclear. This specimen was PBMCs, mostly from graft donor cells, taken 180 days after TCRalphabeta/CD19-depleted stem cell transplant. The CDR3 DNA sequence: TGTGCCTGGAGAATAGACGGGTTCGGGGAGCTGTTTTTT. Amino acid sequence: CAWRIDGFGELFF.